There are a few counts of the clone carrying this T cell receptor beta chain. This specimen comes from a study of blood T cells in healthy people across ages. Study background: The capture of about one barcoded beta molecule per two T cells was achieved by template switching.

Alongside a J-beta primer mix, a sample-barcoded 5' primer served in a second PCR lasting roughly 6 to 11 cycles. Via MiXCR, TCRdb re-called the 5' RACE reads, giving one row per CDR3 protein. The sample consists of about 640,000 distinct CDR3 sequences, roughly three fifths of them appearing once. The CDR3 extends over 13 amino acids. Trimming shortened V by 4 bases and J by 5 bases, and 13 bases separated the two germline ends. The V gene's germline CDR1 is SGHRS and CDR2 YFSETQ. This clonotype was sampled from a man between 60 and 70 years old in good health. V and J are TRBV5-1 and TRBJ2-7; maybe TRBD2 (5 bases). Material: blood. The CDR3: CASSRGHPDEQYF. The DNA of the CDR3 is TGCGCCAGCAGCCGCGGGCATCCCGACGAGCAGTACTTC.